These 15 T cell receptor beta chains originate from one sample sequenced in a study of cytomegalovirus exposure and HLA in healthy donors. Produced via immunoSEQ multiplex PCR; TCRdb's table is partial and in-frame only. The data hold under 250,000 clones, with approximately 82% observed a single time. Sequencing was performed on PBMCs. Receptors were obtained from a woman aged 18-29 years in good health and CMV-seronegative.

A note on this clone: The sample contains more than one DNA sequence encoding this CDR3. The chain links TRBV25-1 to TRBJ2-1; TRBD1 matches 8 bases. Germline V lookup: CDR1 MGHDK, CDR2 SYGVNS. The CDR3 totals 14 residues. Germline trimming cut 6 bases from V and 4 bases from J; bases unmatched to any gene: 5. The CDR3 loop reads CASSDRGSYNEQFF. The CDR3 DNA reads as TGTGCCAGCAGCGACAGGGGATCTTACAATGAGCAGTTCTTC.

This clone was observed once. The chain carries TRBV6-4 and TRBJ2-1; TRBD2 aligns across 11 bases. This CDR3 spans 15 amino acids. V trimming: 3 bases; J trimming: 8 bases; junction bases outside the gene matches: 6. The germline V gene has CDR1 MRHNA and CDR2 SNTAGT. As DNA, the CDR3 is TGTGCCAGCAGTGATGTAGCGGGGGGGCTGTATGAGCAGTTCTTC. This encodes CASSDVAGGLYEQFF.

The chain employs TRBV2 and TRBJ2-7; D assignment may be TRBD1 or TRBD2 (5 bases each). Germline CDR1 is SNHLY and CDR2 is FYNNEI. The length of the CDR3 is 15 residues. Trimming removed 4 bases from V and 1 base from J, with 14 bases in between. For the CDR3, the DNA is TGTGCCAGCAGTGGAAGGGGACGGGATTCCTACGAGCAGTACTTC. Residues: CASSGRGRDSYEQYF.

V is TRBV29-1 and J is TRBJ1-2; maybe TRBD1 (6 bases). The germline gives CDR1 SQVTM, CDR2 ANQGSEA. The V end was cut by 4 bases, the J end by 8 bases, with 14 bases between. This CDR3 is built from 12 residues. DNA for the CDR3: TGCAGCGTTGGAGGGGGGGGAGAGGGCTACACCTTC. As protein: CSVGGGGEGYTF.

V is TRBV6-6 and J is TRBJ2-7, with TRBD2 matching 8 bases. Unmatched junction bases numbered 5, after V lost 4 bases and J lost 3 bases. The CDR3 runs to 14 residues. The germline gives CDR1 MNHNY, CDR2 SVGAGI (reference sequence). The CDR3 loop is CASSSRGAFYEQYF. The CDR3 DNA reads as TGTGCCAGCAGTTCGCGGGGGGCCTTCTACGAGCAGTACTTC.

The sample holds one count of this clone. This chain joins TRBV5-6 and TRBJ2-7; 10 positions agree with TRBD2. Losses at the gene ends were 4 bases for V and 6 bases for J; bases not matched to a gene: 10. Germline V CDR1 and CDR2: SGHDT, YYEEEE. This CDR3 spans 15 amino acids. In DNA, the CDR3 is TGTGCCAGCAGCCCCTGGAAACTAGCGGGAACCGAGCAGTACTTC. It specifies CASSPWKLAGTEQYF.

The CDR3 DNA is TGTGCCAGCAGTGAACCGGGACAGGGGTTCTATGGCTACACCTTC. It yields the protein CASSEPGQGFYGYTF. The rearrangement joins TRBV25-1 to TRBJ1-2, with 10 bases that match TRBD1. This CDR3 has 15 residues. CDR1 is MGHDK, CDR2 SYGVNS, per germline. Germline trimming cut 2 bases from V and 4 bases from J; bases unmatched to any gene: 4.

The V gene is TRBV10-3, the J gene TRBJ1-2; D uncertain. Per germline, CDR1 ENHRY and CDR2 SYGVKD. The CDR3 is made up of 13 amino acids. V was pared by 6 bases and J by 6 bases, with 14 bases between. CDR3 nucleotides: TGTGCCATCAGGTTCGAGGGCGGCGATGGCTACACCTTC. Its protein product is CAIRFEGGDGYTF.

This chain joins TRBV5-1 and TRBJ2-1; perhaps D is TRBD1 or TRBD2 (7 bases each). V lost 7 bases and J lost 8, with 22 bases in between. The CDR3 consists of 15 residues. In germline, CDR1 is SGHRS, CDR2 YFSETQ. This CDR3 is CASAYRQGGADEQFF. CDR3 nucleotides: TGCGCCAGCGCCTACAGACAGGGAGGGGCCGATGAGCAGTTCTTC.

The CDR3 reads CASSQGQGAWEAFF. CDR3 bases: TGTGCCAGCAGCCAGGGACAGGGGGCCTGGGAAGCTTTCTTT. This chain connects TRBV11-2 to TRBJ1-1; the match to TRBD1 covers 12 bases. The CDR3 is made up of 14 amino acids. Germline CDR1 and CDR2: SGHAT and FQNNGV. V was pared by 5 bases and J by 8 bases, with 6 bases of the junction left unmatched.

This clone was seen only once. This sequence joins TRBV5-6 and TRBJ1-4; 8 nucleotides match TRBD1. The CDR3 runs to 13 residues. The germline CDR1 and CDR2 sequences are SGHDT and YYEEEE. J lost 4 bases, V lost 6 bases, and 2 bases had no gene match. CDR3: CASTDRGNEKLFF. CDR3 nucleotide sequence: TGTGCCAGCACCGACAGGGGTAATGAAAAACTGTTTTTT.

This rearrangement joins TRBV29-1 to TRBJ2-3, with D possibly being TRBD1 or TRBD2 (5 bases each). There are 12 residues in the CDR3. CDR1 and CDR2 from the germline V gene are SQVTM and ANQGSEA. The V end lost 8 bases, the J end lost 3 bases, and 12 bases lay between the germline ends. The CDR3 region is CSTWGKTDTQYF. CDR3 in DNA: TGCAGCACGTGGGGGAAAACAGATACGCAGTATTTT.

The chain combines TRBV27 with TRBJ1-1, with D possibly being TRBD1 (5 bases). This CDR3 has 15 residues. CDR1 is MNHEY, CDR2 SMNVEV, per germline (reference sequence). Deletions cut 7 bases from V and 0 bases from J, with 15 bases between. The CDR3 DNA follows: TGTGCCAGCACCTCCCTGGGGACCATGAACACTGAAGCTTTCTTT. Residues: CASTSLGTMNTEAFF.

This chain links TRBV7-8 with TRBJ2-3; 9 positions match TRBD2. Germline V CDR1 and CDR2: SGHVS, FQNEAQ. V lost 5 bases, J lost 8 bases, and 8 bases stayed unmatched. The CDR3 length is 14 residues. The CDR3: CASSHPLAGATQYF. The DNA for the CDR3 is TGTGCCAGCAGCCATCCCTTAGCGGGGGCTACGCAGTATTTT.

V is TRBV2 and J is TRBJ2-5; 9 bases agree with TRBD1. The V segment lost 7 bases and the J segment 5 bases; nucleotides outside the gene matches: 5. This CDR3 region has 13 residues. CDR1 is SNHLY, CDR2 FYNNEI, per germline. The CDR3 loop is CASNYRGQETQYF. CDR3 sequence (DNA): TGTGCCAGCAACTACAGGGGGCAGGAGACCCAGTACTTC.